This T cell receptor (beta chain) was captured by sequencing in a study of blood T cell repertoires in COVID-19. In the study overall: There were acute and convalescent COVID-19 samples, and they came from the United States, Italy and Spain. Sources were T cells, B-cell-depleted T cells, or PBMCs; the material itself was cDNA or gDNA.

Authors' methods: Reference gene primer amplification in the assay estimated nucleated cell counts. TCRdb's table, derived via immunoSEQ multiplex PCR, lists solely in-frame clones and lacks some. Clone size and V and J calls were adopted from that table, with D and trimming inferred from the DNA. The sample holds fewer than 300,000 clones, roughly 87% seen once. The sequence was obtained from a human donor in a cohort sampled during active COVID-19. The sample taken for sequencing was peripheral blood.

As DNA, the CDR3 is TGTGCCAGCAGCCAAGTTTGGGGGGGTAATTCACCCCTCCACTTT. This translates into CASSQVWGGNSPLHF. The chain has TRBV14 and TRBJ1-6; D may be TRBD1 (5 bases). CDR1 and CDR2 from the germline V gene are SGHDN and FVKESK. CDR3 size: 15 residues. V lost 1 base, J lost 6 bases, and 10 bases lay in between.